This paragraph covers one TCR beta chain sequence. Its antigen remains unidentified. TCRdb's table, derived via immunoSEQ multiplex PCR, lists solely in-frame clones and lacks some. The sample records over a million clones, more than 95% being singletons. The CDR3 loop spans 13 amino acids. From germline, CDR1 is SQVTM and CDR2 ANQGSEA. The V and J ends lost 5 bases and 8 bases, in that order; junction bases with no gene match: 7. This specimen comes from a study of shared clonotypes between healthy human individuals. Broader study findings: Incompleteness in sorted-subset sequencing, despite large depth, was shown by rarefaction. Estimated richness values were generally larger in naive subsets than in memory subsets.

The genes are TRBV29-1 and TRBJ2-1, with 9 nucleotides matching TRBD2. The sequenced material came from naive CD4+ T cells sorted from blood. Subset given: CD45RA+ positively selected. This TCR was sampled from a man aged 30-40 years in good health. For the CDR3, the DNA is TGCAGCGTTCGCGGGAGGGCCGTAGATGAGCAGTTCTTC. Protein product: CSVRGRAVDEQFF.